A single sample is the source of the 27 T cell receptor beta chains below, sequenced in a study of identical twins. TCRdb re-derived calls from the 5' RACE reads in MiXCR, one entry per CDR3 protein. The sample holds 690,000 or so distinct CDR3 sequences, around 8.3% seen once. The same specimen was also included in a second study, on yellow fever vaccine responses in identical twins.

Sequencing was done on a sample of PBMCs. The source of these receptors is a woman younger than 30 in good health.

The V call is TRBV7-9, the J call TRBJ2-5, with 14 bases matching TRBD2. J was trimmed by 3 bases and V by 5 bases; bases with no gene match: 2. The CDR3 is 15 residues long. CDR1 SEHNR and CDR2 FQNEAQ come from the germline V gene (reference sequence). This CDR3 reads CASSAGLAGEETQYF. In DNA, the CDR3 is TGTGCCAGCAGCGCGGGACTAGCGGGAGAAGAGACCCAGTACTTC. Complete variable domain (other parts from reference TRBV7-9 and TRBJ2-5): DTGVSQNPRHKITKRGQNVTFRCDPISEHNRLYWYRQTLGQGPEFLTYFQNEAQLEKSRLLSDRFSAERPKGSFSTLEIQRTEQGDSAMYLCASSAGLAGEETQYFGPGTRLLVL.

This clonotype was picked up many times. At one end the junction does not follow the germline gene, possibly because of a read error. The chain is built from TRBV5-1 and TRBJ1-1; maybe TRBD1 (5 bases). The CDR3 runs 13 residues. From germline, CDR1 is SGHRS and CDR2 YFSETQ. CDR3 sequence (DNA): TGTGCCAGCAGCCTACAGGAAAACACTGAAGCTTTCTTT. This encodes CASSLQENTEAFF.

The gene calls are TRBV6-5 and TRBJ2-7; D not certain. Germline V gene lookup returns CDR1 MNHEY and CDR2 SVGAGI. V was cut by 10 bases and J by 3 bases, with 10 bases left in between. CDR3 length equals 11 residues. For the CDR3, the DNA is TGTGCCACCGAACGGCACTACGAGCAGTACTTC. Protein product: CATERHYEQYF.

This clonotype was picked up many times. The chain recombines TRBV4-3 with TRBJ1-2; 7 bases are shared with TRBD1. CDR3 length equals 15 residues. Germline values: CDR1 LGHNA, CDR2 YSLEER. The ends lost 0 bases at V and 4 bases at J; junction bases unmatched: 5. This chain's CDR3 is CASSQDHRGGYGYTF. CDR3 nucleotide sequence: TGCGCCAGCAGCCAAGACCACAGGGGCGGCTATGGCTACACCTTC.

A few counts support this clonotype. The CDR3 coding sequence is TGCGCCAGCAGCTCTTACAAGGGGGCCTTGAACACCGGGGAGCTGTTTTTT. It translates to CASSSYKGALNTGELFF. The genes are TRBV4-3 and TRBJ2-2, with 7 bases fitting TRBD1. J lost 1 base, V lost 5 bases, and 10 bases had no gene match. Germline V CDR1 and CDR2: LGHNA, YSLEER. The CDR3 is made up of 17 amino acids.

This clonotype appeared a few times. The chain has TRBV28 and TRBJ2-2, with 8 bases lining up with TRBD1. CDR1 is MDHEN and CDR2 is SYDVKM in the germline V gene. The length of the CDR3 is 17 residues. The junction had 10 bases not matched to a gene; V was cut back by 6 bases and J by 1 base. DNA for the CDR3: TGTGCCAGCAGCTCCAAGTTGGGGACAGGGAACACCGGGGAGCTGTTTTTT. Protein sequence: CASSSKLGTGNTGELFF.

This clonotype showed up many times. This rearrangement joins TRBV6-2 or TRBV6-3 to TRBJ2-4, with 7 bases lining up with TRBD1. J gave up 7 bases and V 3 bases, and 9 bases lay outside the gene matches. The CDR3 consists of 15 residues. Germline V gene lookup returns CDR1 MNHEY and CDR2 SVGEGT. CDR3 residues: CASSYGEGAGNIQYF. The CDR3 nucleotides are TGTGCCAGCAGTTATGGAGAGGGGGCAGGGAACATTCAGTACTTC.

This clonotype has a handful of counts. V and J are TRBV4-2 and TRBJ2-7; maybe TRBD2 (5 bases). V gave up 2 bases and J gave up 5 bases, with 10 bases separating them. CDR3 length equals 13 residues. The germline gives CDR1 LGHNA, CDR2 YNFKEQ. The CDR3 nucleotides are TGTGCCAGCAGCCAACCTCCCGGGGACGAGCAGTACTTC. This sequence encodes CASSQPPGDEQYF.

The CDR3 region has the DNA TGTGCCAGCAGCGTAGCAGCGGGGGGCGGGGAAAAACTGTTTTTT. This translates into CASSVAAGGGEKLFF. The chain links TRBV9 to TRBJ1-4, with a weak D call TRBD1 (6 bases). Trimming pared 0 bases from V and 8 bases from J, leaving 14 bases between. Germline assignment: CDR1 SGDLS and CDR2 YYNGEE. The CDR3 is 15 residues long.

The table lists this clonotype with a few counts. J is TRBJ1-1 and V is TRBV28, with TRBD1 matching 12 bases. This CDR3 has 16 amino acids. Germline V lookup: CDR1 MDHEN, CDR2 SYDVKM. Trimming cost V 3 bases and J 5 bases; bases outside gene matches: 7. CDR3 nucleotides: TGTGCCAGCAGTTTGACCGGGACAGGGGGCGTGACTGAAGCTTTCTTT. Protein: CASSLTGTGGVTEAFF.

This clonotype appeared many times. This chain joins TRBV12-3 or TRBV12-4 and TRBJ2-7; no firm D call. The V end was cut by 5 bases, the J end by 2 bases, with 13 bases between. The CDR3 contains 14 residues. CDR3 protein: CASSPIVGAYEQYF. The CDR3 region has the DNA TGTGCCAGCAGTCCGATTGTTGGGGCCTACGAGCAGTACTTC.

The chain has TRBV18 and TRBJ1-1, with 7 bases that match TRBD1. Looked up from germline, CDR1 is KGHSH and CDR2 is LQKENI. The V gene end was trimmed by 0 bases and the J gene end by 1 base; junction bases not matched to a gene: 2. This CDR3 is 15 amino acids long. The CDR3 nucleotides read TGTGCCAGCTCACCACCGACAGGGAAGAACACTGAAGCTTTCTTT. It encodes CASSPPTGKNTEAFF.

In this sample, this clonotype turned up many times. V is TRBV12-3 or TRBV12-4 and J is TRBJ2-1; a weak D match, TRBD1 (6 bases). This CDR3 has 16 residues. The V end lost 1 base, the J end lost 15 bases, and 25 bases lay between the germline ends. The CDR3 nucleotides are TGTGCCAGCAGTTTAGGGGCAGGCAGGGGTCCCGGGGTGGGGTTCTTC. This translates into CASSLGAGRGPGVGFF.

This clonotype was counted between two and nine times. The CDR3 spells CASSYWDRGYEQYF. As DNA, the CDR3 is TGTGCCAGCAGCTACTGGGACAGGGGATACGAGCAGTACTTC. The J gene is TRBJ2-7, the V gene TRBV7-9, with 10 bases matching TRBD1. CDR1 is SEHNR, CDR2 FQNEAQ, per germline (reference sequence). This CDR3 has 14 amino acids. Unmatched junction bases numbered 4, after V lost 4 bases and J lost 4 bases.

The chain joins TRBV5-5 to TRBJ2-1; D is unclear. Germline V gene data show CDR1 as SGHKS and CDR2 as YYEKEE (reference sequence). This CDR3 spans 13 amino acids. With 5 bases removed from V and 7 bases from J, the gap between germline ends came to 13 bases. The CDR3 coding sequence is TGTGCCAGCAGACCTCGTTTGGTGAATGAGCAGTTCTTC. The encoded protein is CASRPRLVNEQFF.

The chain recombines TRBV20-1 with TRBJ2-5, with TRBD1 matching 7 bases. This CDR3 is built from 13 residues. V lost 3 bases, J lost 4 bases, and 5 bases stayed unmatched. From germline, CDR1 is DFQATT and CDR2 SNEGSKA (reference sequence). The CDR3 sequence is CSASRQGAETQYF. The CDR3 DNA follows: TGCAGTGCTAGCAGACAGGGTGCAGAGACCCAGTACTTC.

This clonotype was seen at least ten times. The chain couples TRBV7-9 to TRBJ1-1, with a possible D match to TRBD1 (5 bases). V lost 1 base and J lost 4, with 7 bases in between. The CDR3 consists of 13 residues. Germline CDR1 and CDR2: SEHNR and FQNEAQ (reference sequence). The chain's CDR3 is CASSLGGFTEAFF. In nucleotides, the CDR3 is TGTGCCAGCAGCTTAGGGGGGTTCACTGAAGCTTTCTTT.

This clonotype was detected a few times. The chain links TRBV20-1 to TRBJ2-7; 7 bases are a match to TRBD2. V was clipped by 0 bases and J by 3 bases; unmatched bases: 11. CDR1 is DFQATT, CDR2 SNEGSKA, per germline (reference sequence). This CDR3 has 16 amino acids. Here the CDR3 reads CSARDLMAAGRYEQYF. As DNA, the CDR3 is TGCAGTGCTAGAGATCTTATGGCAGCGGGACGCTACGAGCAGTACTTC.

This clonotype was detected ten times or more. This chain's CDR3 is CASSFGGGLEQFF. The CDR3 DNA reads as TGTGCCAGCAGTTTCGGGGGAGGGCTTGAGCAGTTCTTC. The chain links TRBV12-3 or TRBV12-4 to TRBJ2-1, with 7 nucleotides matching TRBD2. Unmatched junction bases numbered 5, after V lost 3 bases and J lost 9 bases. CDR3 length equals 13 residues.

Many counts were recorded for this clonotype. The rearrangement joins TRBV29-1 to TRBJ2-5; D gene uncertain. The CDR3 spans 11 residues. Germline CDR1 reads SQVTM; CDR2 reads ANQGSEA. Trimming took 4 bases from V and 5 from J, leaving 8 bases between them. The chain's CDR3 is CSVGVGETQYF. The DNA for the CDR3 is TGCAGCGTTGGCGTCGGGGAGACCCAGTACTTC. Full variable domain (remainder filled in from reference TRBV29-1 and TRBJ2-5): SAVISQKPSRDICQRGTSLTIQCQVDSQVTMMFWYRQQPGQSLTLIATANQGSEATYESGFVIDKFPISRPNLTFSTLTVSNMSPEDSSIYLCSVGVGETQYFGPGTRLLVL.

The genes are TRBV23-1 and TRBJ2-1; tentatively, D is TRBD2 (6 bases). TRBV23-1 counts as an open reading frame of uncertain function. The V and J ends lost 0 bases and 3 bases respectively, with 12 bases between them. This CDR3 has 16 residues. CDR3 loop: CASSQSWGEFYNEQFF. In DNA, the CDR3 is TGCGCCAGCAGTCAATCCTGGGGGGAGTTCTACAATGAGCAGTTCTTC.

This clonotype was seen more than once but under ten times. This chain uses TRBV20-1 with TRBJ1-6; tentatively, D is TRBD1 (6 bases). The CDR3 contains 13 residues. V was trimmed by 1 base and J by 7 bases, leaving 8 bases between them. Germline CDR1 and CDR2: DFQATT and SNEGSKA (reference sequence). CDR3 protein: CSARGDTNSPLHF. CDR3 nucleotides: TGCAGTGCTAGAGGGGACACGAATTCACCCCTCCACTTT.

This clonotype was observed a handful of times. This chain's CDR3 is CASSSLGLAGEYEQFF. The CDR3 DNA reads as TGTGCCAGCAGTTCCCTCGGACTAGCGGGAGAATATGAGCAGTTCTTC. The V call is TRBV6-2 or TRBV6-3, the J call TRBJ2-1, with 13 positions matching TRBD2. The CDR3 length is 16 residues. Germline-derived CDR1 and CDR2 are MNHEY and SVGEGT. The V and J ends lost 4 bases and 8 bases, in that order; junction bases with no gene match: 8.

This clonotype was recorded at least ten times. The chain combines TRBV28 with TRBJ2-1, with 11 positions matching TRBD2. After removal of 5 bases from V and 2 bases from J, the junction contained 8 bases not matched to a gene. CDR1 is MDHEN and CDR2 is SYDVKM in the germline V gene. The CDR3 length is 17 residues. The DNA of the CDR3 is TGTGCCAGCAGTCCGGAGATACTAGCGGGAGCCTACAATGAGCAGTTCTTC. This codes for CASSPEILAGAYNEQFF.

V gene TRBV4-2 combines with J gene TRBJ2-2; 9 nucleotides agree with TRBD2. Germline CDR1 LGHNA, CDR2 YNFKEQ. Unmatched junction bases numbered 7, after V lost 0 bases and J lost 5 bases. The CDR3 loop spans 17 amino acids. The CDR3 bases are TGTGCCAGCAGCCAAGAGAGCGGGGGGCTCAGAACCGGGGAGCTGTTTTTT. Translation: CASSQESGGLRTGELFF.

The CDR3 loop is CSARGLLAGGYEQYF. CDR3 bases: TGCAGTGCTAGAGGCCTCCTAGCGGGAGGCTACGAGCAGTACTTC. The chain joins TRBV20-1 to TRBJ2-7; the match to TRBD2 covers 11 bases. V dropped 1 base and J dropped 3; count of bases not matched to a gene: 5. This CDR3 spans 15 amino acids. Germline V gives CDR1 DFQATT, CDR2 SNEGSKA (reference sequence).

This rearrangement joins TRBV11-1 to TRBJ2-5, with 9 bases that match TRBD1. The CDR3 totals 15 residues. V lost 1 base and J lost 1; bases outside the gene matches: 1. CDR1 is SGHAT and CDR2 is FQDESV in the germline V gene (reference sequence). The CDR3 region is CASSLEDRGQETQYF. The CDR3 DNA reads TGTGCCAGCAGCTTAGAGGACAGGGGCCAAGAGACCCAGTACTTC.